This T cell receptor (beta chain) was recorded in a study of CD8+ T cells in alopecia areata. At the level of the study: Twice a day, 5 to 10 mg of oral tofacitinib was administered to treated patients. Tofacitinib ran for 6 to 18 months before 6 months off drug. Study-level results: An increase in clonality over normal scalp was evident in lesional scalp, especially alopecia totalis/universalis.

On this clone itself: Its cognate antigen is unknown.

V was shortened by 0 bases and J by 1 base, with 15 bases between the two germline ends. This CDR3 region has 17 residues. In germline, CDR1 is MGHRA, CDR2 YSYEKL. RNA was extracted and reverse transcribed into cDNA as the sequencing template. Measured with immunoSEQ multiplex PCR; TCRdb has only the in-frame clones, and not every one. The repertoire includes fewer than 200,000 clones, about 63% of them detected once, and 14% to 15% sits in the top ten. The starting material was CD4+ T cells sorted from blood, obtained at week 0. The chain recombines TRBV4-1 with TRBJ1-1, with D hard to call. This receptor was taken from a human donor with alopecia areata. CDR3 loop: CASSQDLWSRPNTEAFF. As DNA, the CDR3 is TGCGCCAGCAGCCAAGATCTCTGGAGTCGGCCGAACACTGAAGCTTTCTTT.